A selection of T cell receptor beta chains follows, all from one sample in a study of shared clonotypes between healthy human individuals. Assay used: immunoSEQ multiplex PCR; TCRdb lists only in-frame clones, some missing. Here the sample spans about 1.1 million clones, more than 75% being singletons. Sequencing was performed on memory CD4+ T cells from PBMCs. The source of these receptors is a man aged 18 to 30 in good health. Some clones in this sample may be carry-over from other donors' samples. Each CDR3 is given with its conserved first and last residue. A D gene is named only where the DNA matches it firmly. Clone size is stated in some rows and not others, as once, few, many or a class when expanded.

CDR3nt: TGTGCCAGCAGCTTGGCGGGAGTCACAGATACGCAGTATTTT
CDR3aa: CASSLAGVTDTQYF
j_gene: TRBJ2-3
d_gene: TRBD2
abundance: once
v_gene: TRBV7-2

CDR3nt: TGTGCCAGCAGCTTAGGGAGGGACAGGGTAAACAGGGAGCTGTTTTTT
CDR3aa: CASSLGRDRVNRELFF
j_gene: TRBJ2-2
d_gene: TRBD1
abundance: .
v_gene: TRBV7-8

CDR3nt: TGTGCCAGCAGTTCCGCGGGAGTGAGCCCAGATACGCAGTATTTT
CDR3aa: CASSSAGVSPDTQYF
j_gene: TRBJ2-3
d_gene: TRBD2
abundance: .
v_gene: TRBV27

CDR3nt: TGTGCCAGCAGCCTCTTGCCGGGAGCCCAAAGGCAGTTCTTC
CDR3aa: CASSLLPGAQRQFF
j_gene: TRBJ2-1
d_gene: .
abundance: many
v_gene: TRBV9

CDR3nt: TGCGCCAGCAGCTCCATGTGGAGCGGGAGTGAAGATACGCAGTATTTT
CDR3aa: CASSSMWSGSEDTQYF
j_gene: TRBJ2-3
d_gene: TRBD2
abundance: .
v_gene: TRBV5-1

CDR3nt: TGTGCCAGCAGCAGGACTAGCCCTGAGAATGAGCAGTTCTTC
CDR3aa: CASSRTSPENEQFF
j_gene: TRBJ2-1
d_gene: TRBD2
abundance: .
v_gene: TRBV6-1

CDR3nt: TGCGCCAGCAGCACACGGGGGCAGGTGAACACTGAAGCTTTCTTT
CDR3aa: CASSTRGQVNTEAFF
j_gene: TRBJ1-1
d_gene: .
abundance: once
v_gene: TRBV5-1

CDR3nt: TGCGCCAGCAGCGGTATAGCGGGAGGGGCCAATGAGCAGTTCTTC
CDR3aa: CASSGIAGGANEQFF
j_gene: TRBJ2-1
d_gene: TRBD2
abundance: .
v_gene: TRBV5-1

CDR3nt: TGTGCCAGCATCCCCCCCGGGGGGCGGCACACTGAAGCTTTCTTT
CDR3aa: CASIPPGGRHTEAFF
j_gene: TRBJ1-1
d_gene: .
abundance: .
v_gene: TRBV28

CDR3nt: TGTGCCAGCAGCTTAGCGTATAGCAATCAGCCCCAGCATTTT
CDR3aa: CASSLAYSNQPQHF
j_gene: TRBJ1-5
d_gene: .
abundance: .
v_gene: TRBV7-9

CDR3nt: TGTGCCAGCAGCTTAACAGGCCGGGGTGGGGCCAACACCGGGGAGCTGTTTTTT
CDR3aa: CASSLTGRGGANTGELFF
j_gene: TRBJ2-2
d_gene: .
abundance: .
v_gene: TRBV7-3

CDR3nt: TGCGCCAGCAGCCCGGAGGGGGGGGCAATACACATTCAGTACTTC
CDR3aa: CASSPEGGAIHIQYF
j_gene: TRBJ2-4
d_gene: .
abundance: .
v_gene: TRBV5-1

CDR3nt: TGTGCCAGCAGACGACCCGACAGCTATGGCTACACCTTC
CDR3aa: CASRRPDSYGYTF
j_gene: TRBJ1-2
d_gene: .
abundance: .
v_gene: TRBV6-1

CDR3nt: TGTGCCAGCTCACCGGACAGGGGGCGGTCTGAAGCTTTCTTT
CDR3aa: CASSPDRGRSEAFF
j_gene: TRBJ1-1
d_gene: TRBD1
abundance: .
v_gene: TRBV18

CDR3nt: TGTGCCAGCAGCCTCACTTACAGGGCCCATGGCTACACCTTC
CDR3aa: CASSLTYRAHGYTF
j_gene: TRBJ1-2
d_gene: .
abundance: few
v_gene: TRBV7-3

CDR3nt: TGTGCCAGCAGCCAAGAAACAAGTGGGAGTGGCTCCTACGAGCAGTACTTC
CDR3aa: CASSQETSGSGSYEQYF
j_gene: TRBJ2-7
d_gene: .
abundance: .
v_gene: TRBV4-2

CDR3nt: TGCGCCAGCAGCCTCGGACAGGGGGAAGCTTTCTTT
CDR3aa: CASSLGQGEAFF
j_gene: TRBJ1-1
d_gene: TRBD1
abundance: .
v_gene: TRBV5-1

CDR3nt: TGTGCCAGTAGGCTAGACGCTAACTATGGCTACACCTTC
CDR3aa: CASRLDANYGYTF
j_gene: TRBJ1-2
d_gene: .
abundance: .
v_gene: TRBV19

CDR3nt: TGTGCCAGCAGTTTGGTAGTCACTAATGAAAAACTGTTTTTT
CDR3aa: CASSLVVTNEKLFF
j_gene: TRBJ1-4
d_gene: .
abundance: many
v_gene: TRBV28

CDR3nt: TGTGCCAGCAGTTTTGCGGGGACGGGAACTAGCGGGAGTCCCGGGGAGCTGTTTTTT
CDR3aa: CASSFAGTGTSGSPGELFF
j_gene: TRBJ2-2
d_gene: TRBD2
abundance: .
v_gene: TRBV28

CDR3nt: TGCGCCAGCAGCTTGGCCAGGGCAACTAATGAAAAACTGTTTTTT
CDR3aa: CASSLARATNEKLFF
j_gene: TRBJ1-4
d_gene: .
abundance: few
v_gene: TRBV5-1

CDR3nt: TGTGCCAGCAGCTTGGTCGGGGGGTCGACAGGGACACAAGAGACCCAGTACTTC
CDR3aa: CASSLVGGSTGTQETQYF
j_gene: TRBJ2-5
d_gene: .
abundance: .
v_gene: TRBV5-8

CDR3nt: TGCGCCAGCACCGACGTCCCGGAGGAGACCCAGTACTTC
CDR3aa: CASTDVPEETQYF
j_gene: TRBJ2-5
d_gene: .
abundance: .
v_gene: TRBV5-1

CDR3nt: TGCGCCAGCAGCGGGGGGGACAGCTCCTACGAGCAGTACTTC
CDR3aa: CASSGGDSSYEQYF
j_gene: TRBJ2-7
d_gene: .
abundance: .
v_gene: TRBV5-1

CDR3nt: TGTGCCAGCAGTTTTAGCGGGAGCTCCTACAATGAGCAGTTCTTC
CDR3aa: CASSFSGSSYNEQFF
j_gene: TRBJ2-1
d_gene: TRBD2
abundance: .
v_gene: TRBV6-6

CDR3nt: TGCGCCAGCAGCGAAACACTAGCGCCAGATACGCAGTATTTT
CDR3aa: CASSETLAPDTQYF
j_gene: TRBJ2-3
d_gene: TRBD2
abundance: .
v_gene: TRBV5-1

CDR3nt: TGTGCCAGTAGTATAGTTCCGAGTCTCGAACAAGAGACCCAGTACTTC
CDR3aa: CASSIVPSLEQETQYF
j_gene: TRBJ2-5
d_gene: .
abundance: .
v_gene: TRBV19

CDR3nt: TGTGCCAGCAGCTCCTATAAAACAGAGAAAAACATTCAGTACTTC
CDR3aa: CASSSYKTEKNIQYF
j_gene: TRBJ2-4
d_gene: .
abundance: .
v_gene: TRBV7-2

CDR3nt: TGTGCCAGCAGCTTGTGGGGGGCCTCTGGCTACACCTTC
CDR3aa: CASSLWGASGYTF
j_gene: TRBJ1-2
d_gene: .
abundance: .
v_gene: TRBV5-6

CDR3nt: TGTGCCAGCAGCAGGAACGCCGGTTACGAGCAGTACTTC
CDR3aa: CASSRNAGYEQYF
j_gene: TRBJ2-7
d_gene: .
abundance: few
v_gene: TRBV7-2